This T cell receptor beta chain derives from a study of radiation and T cells in renal cell carcinoma (dated by TCRdb to 2018 to 2021). At the level of the whole study: In total, 50 or so samples underwent TCR beta sequencing: about 26 tumors plus 27 peripheral blood samples. The final blood draw took place at 4 weeks after radiation, the same time as nephrectomy. Across all 50 or so samples, 3.8 million or so unique CDR3 nucleotide sequences encoding 2,658,974 unique CDR3 amino acid sequences were identified.

A word on this clone: Its antigen remains unidentified. No per-base quality is available; no much larger clone lies one base away.

What the study reported, not specific to this receptor: Because pretreatment tumor biopsies were not available, the baseline intratumoral presence of clonotypes could not be determined. Because the trial had a single-armed design, the trial could not examine how radiation dose or scheduling affected the TCR repertoire. An increase in top tumor clonotypes in blood was observed from baseline to 2 weeks post-radiation, followed by contraction by 4 weeks, which was taken to suggest transient expansion of tumor-resident clones. Dynamics of the blood repertoire were not tracked past 4 weeks after treatment.

Following the manufacturer's recommendations, the immunoSEQ kit was used to generate TCR beta libraries from genomic DNA. Library preparation used a first multiplex PCR with proprietary primers, then a second PCR adding unique barcodes, with bead cleanups after each round. Each sample batch included a kit-provided positive control reaction and a negative control reaction. The final libraries underwent checking on an Agilent 4200 TapeStation D1000 ScreenTape, volumetric pooling, and quantification by qPCR. Sequencing was performed on an Illumina NextSeq500 with a MidOutput 150-cycle cartridge, and 156 Read1 and 15 Index1 cycles were run with kit custom primers. The pooled library was loaded at 0.75 to 1 pM, with an approximately 21% PhiX control spiked in. The authors processed their data as follows. Vendor-processed data were analyzed in R, with a clonotype defined as all T cells sharing the same CDR3 nucleotide sequence. For clone abundance analyses, frequencies were normalized to the 10,000 most abundant clones per sample. Public T cell clones, averaging fewer than five per sample, were removed before analysis. Tumor-enriched clonotypes and baseline blood-enriched clonotypes were defined as those with an abundance difference of at least 32-fold between compartments. A beta-binomial differential abundance model was applied to find clonotypes that expanded or contracted between blood time points. Similarity between tumor and blood repertoires was quantified using the Baroni-Urbani and Buser coefficient, and groups were compared with two-tailed Wilcoxon tests in R. TCRdb obtained this table from immuneACCESS and retained in-frame rearrangements with V and J assigned. These tables miss some clones; where compared with another copy, unresolved V genes account for less than half of the shortfall, and the remainder is unexplained. The DNA gave D and trimming, while V, J and clone size come from that table. This sample lists approximately 70,000 clones; approximately 80% were detected once. The ten largest clones take up roughly 7.5% of the sample.

V trim: 4 bases; J trim: 5 bases; unmatched bases: 10. From the cysteine through the phenylalanine, the CDR3 covers 16 amino acids. The sequence is cut down to CDR3 DNA, 48 bases in frame from base 1. In the germline V gene, CDR1 corresponds to MNHNS and CDR2 to SASEGT. The time point label for this specimen denotes: blood 4 weeks post-SBRT, at nephrectomy. What this sample's treatment or condition label stands for: 15 Gy SBRT to primary tumor, nephrectomy 4 weeks later. The samples were drawn from a clinical trial, where primary renal cell carcinomas were treated with 15 Gy of stereotactic body radiation therapy and then removed by nephrectomy 4 weeks afterward. To follow tumor-enriched clonotypes, peripheral blood was collected serially from radiation-treated patients at baseline and again at 2 weeks and 4 weeks after SBRT. All patients had renal cell carcinoma with clear cell pathology. The QIAamp DNA Blood Mini Kit (Qiagen) was used to prepare genomic DNA for TCR sequencing. Samples were included in the analyses only if all quality control checks were passed.

Rearrangement joined TRBV6-1 to TRBJ2-5; 10 bases in the middle match TRBD2. The starting material was blood, obtained from a patient whose treatment included radiotherapy and nephrectomy. This clonotype was sampled from a man aged 60 to 75 with renal cell carcinoma. The DNA reads TGTGCCAGCAGTGGGGCGCAACTAGCGGGGAGGGAGACCCAGTACTTC. Translated, this is CASSGAQLAGRETQYF.